In this sample, the clone carrying this TCR beta chain turned up many times. The target antigen is unknown. The time point was: sample taken at primary tumor resection. The authors sequenced whole RNA from tumor, nontumor lung or frozen PBMC without sorting. A unique molecular identifier was attached to every TCR cDNA molecule. TCRdb passed the 5' RACE reads through MiXCR, listing each CDR3 protein once. The top ten hold 55% to 70% of the sample, which has approximately 44,000 distinct CDR3 sequences, roughly 15% seen once. This sample stems from a study of spatial heterogeneity in lung cancer. Study overall: Sequences of the beta chain were consistently detected in greater numbers than alpha-chain sequences. Within raw reads, each unique TCR and UMI combination appeared on average more than ten times.

Study-level points and caveats: Ubiquitous expanded tumor TCRs appeared in blood more at resection than follow-up.

There are 11 residues in the CDR3. Germline-derived CDR1 and CDR2 are DFQATT and SNEGSKA (reference sequence). V gave up 5 bases and J gave up 7 bases, with 12 bases separating them. This TCR was sampled from a male donor with early-stage non-small cell lung cancer. The source was PBMCs, collected at surgery. The rearrangement uses TRBV20-1 and TRBJ2-7; D may match TRBD1 or TRBD2 (5 bases each). The DNA for the CDR3 is TGCAGTGCTGGGACGCGGGTGGAGCAGTACTTC. Its protein product is CSAGTRVEQYF.